The 3 T cell receptor beta chains in this list originate from one sample, sequenced in a study of early T cells in non-severe SARS-CoV-2 infection. TCRdb fed the 5' RACE reads into MiXCR, producing one record per CDR3 protein. The sample shows 43,000 or so distinct CDR3 sequences, approximately 4% of them seen only once. Source material: whole blood. The receptors were gathered from an adult who was a healthcare worker with PCR-confirmed SARS-CoV-2 infection or an uninfected control (not recorded which).

The J gene is TRBJ1-2, the V gene TRBV6-6; no clear D. V was cut by 11 bases and J by 2 bases, with 18 bases left in between. CDR3 length: 14 amino acids. Per the germline V gene, CDR1 is MNHNY and CDR2 is SVGAGI (reference sequence). CDR3 amino acids: CAHSEGGPNYGYTF. The CDR3 bases are TGTGCCCACAGCGAGGGCGGGCCGAACTATGGCTACACCTTC.

This clonotype appeared many times. The chain recombines TRBV18 with TRBJ2-7; 9 bases align to TRBD1. Trimming cost V 5 bases and J 5 bases; bases outside gene matches: 4. Germline CDR1 KGHSH, CDR2 LQKENI. The CDR3 has 13 amino acids. Written as DNA, the CDR3 is TGTGCCAGCTCATCTCGGACAGGGGACGAGCAGTACTTC. This sequence encodes CASSSRTGDEQYF.

This clonotype occurred many times. This sequence joins TRBV6-1 and TRBJ1-5; a possible D gene is TRBD1 (5 bases). The CDR3 sequence is 12 residues long. In germline, CDR1 is MNHNS, CDR2 SASEGT. V gave up 7 bases and J gave up 10 bases, with 14 bases separating them. CDR3 coding DNA: TGTGCCAGCACCCCTTCGGGGACCCCCCAGCATTTT. Its translation is CASTPSGTPQHF.